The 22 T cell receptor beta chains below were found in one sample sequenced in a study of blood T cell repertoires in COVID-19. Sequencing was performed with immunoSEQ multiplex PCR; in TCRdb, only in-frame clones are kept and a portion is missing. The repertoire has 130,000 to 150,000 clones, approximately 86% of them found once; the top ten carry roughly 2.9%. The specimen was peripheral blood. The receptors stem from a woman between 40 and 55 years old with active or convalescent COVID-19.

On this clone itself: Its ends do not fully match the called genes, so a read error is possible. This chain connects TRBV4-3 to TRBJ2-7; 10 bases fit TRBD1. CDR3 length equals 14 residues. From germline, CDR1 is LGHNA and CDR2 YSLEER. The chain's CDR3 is CASSQDRTGGVFLF. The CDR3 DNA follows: TGCGCCAGCAGCCAAGATCGGACAGGGGGGGTGTTCCTCTTC.

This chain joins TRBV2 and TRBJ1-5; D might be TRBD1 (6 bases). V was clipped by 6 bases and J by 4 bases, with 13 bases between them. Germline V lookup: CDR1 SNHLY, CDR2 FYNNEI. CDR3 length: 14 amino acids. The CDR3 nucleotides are TGTGCCAGCAGCACAGGGTACCGAAATCAGCCCCAGCATTTT. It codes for CASSTGYRNQPQHF.

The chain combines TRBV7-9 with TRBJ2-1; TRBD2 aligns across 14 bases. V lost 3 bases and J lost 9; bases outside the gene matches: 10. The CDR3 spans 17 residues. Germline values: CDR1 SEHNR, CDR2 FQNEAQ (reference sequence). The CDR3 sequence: CASSFYLGLAGVGEQFF. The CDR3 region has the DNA TGTGCCAGCAGCTTTTACCTGGGACTAGCGGGAGTCGGTGAGCAGTTCTTC. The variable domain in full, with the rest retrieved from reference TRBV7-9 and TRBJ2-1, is DTGVSQNPRHKITKRGQNVTFRCDPISEHNRLYWYRQTLGQGPEFLTYFQNEAQLEKSRLLSDRFSAERPKGSFSTLEIQRTEQGDSAMYLCASSFYLGLAGVGEQFFGPGTRLTVL.

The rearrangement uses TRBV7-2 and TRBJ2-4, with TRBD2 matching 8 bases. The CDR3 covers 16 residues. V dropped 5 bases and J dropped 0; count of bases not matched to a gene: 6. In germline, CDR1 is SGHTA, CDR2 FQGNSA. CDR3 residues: CASSPGGGLAKNIQYF. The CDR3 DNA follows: TGTGCCAGCAGCCCGGGGGGGGGACTAGCCAAAAACATTCAGTACTTC.

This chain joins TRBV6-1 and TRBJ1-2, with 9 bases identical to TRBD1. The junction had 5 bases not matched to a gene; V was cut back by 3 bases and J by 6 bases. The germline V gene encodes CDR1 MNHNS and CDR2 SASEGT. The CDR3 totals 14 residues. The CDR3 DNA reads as TGTGCCAGCAGTGACCCGGGACAGGGCCATGGCTACACCTTC. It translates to CASSDPGQGHGYTF.

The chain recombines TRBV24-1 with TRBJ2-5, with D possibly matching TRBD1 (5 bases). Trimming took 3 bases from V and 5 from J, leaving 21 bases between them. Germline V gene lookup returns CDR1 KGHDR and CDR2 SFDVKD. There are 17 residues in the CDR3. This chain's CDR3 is CATSDKRKTWGQETQYF. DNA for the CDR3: TGTGCCACCAGTGATAAAAGAAAAACCTGGGGCCAGGAGACCCAGTACTTC.

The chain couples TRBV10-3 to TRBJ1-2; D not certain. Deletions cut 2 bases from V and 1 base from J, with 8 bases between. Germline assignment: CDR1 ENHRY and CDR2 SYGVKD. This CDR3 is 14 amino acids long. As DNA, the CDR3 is TGTGCCATCAGTGAGCGGGTCAGTAACTATGGCTACACCTTC. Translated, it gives CAISERVSNYGYTF.

DNA of the CDR3: TGTGCCAGCAGCTTATTTGGGACAGGGGATGGCTACACCTTC. Protein sequence: CASSLFGTGDGYTF. V gene TRBV5-4 combines with J gene TRBJ1-2; 10 bases fit TRBD1. The germline gives CDR1 SGHNT, CDR2 YYREEE (reference sequence). The trim removed 2 bases at V and 6 bases at J, leaving 4 bases unmatched. This CDR3 comprises 14 residues.

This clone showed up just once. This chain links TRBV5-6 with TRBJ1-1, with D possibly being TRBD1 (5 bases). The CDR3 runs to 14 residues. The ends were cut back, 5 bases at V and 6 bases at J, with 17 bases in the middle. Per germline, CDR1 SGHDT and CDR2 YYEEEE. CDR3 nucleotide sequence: TGTGCCAGCAGGGCCCGGGGGAAGAGCTCTGAAGCTTTCTTT. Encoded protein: CASRARGKSSEAFF.

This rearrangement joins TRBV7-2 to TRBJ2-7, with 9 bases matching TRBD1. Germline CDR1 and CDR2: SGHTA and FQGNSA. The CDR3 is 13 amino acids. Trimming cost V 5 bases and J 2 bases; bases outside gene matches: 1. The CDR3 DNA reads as TGTGCCAGCAGCCGGGACAGGGCCTACGAGCAGTACTTC. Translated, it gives CASSRDRAYEQYF.

CDR3: CASSRQGSQGGYTF. For the CDR3, the DNA is TGTGCCAGCAGCCGACAGGGTTCCCAGGGGGGCTACACCTTC. The V gene is TRBV7-9, the J gene TRBJ1-2; TRBD1 matches at 7 bases. This CDR3 is 14 amino acids long. V lost 5 bases, J lost 8 bases, and 11 bases stayed unmatched. The germline V gene encodes CDR1 SEHNR and CDR2 FQNEAQ (reference sequence).

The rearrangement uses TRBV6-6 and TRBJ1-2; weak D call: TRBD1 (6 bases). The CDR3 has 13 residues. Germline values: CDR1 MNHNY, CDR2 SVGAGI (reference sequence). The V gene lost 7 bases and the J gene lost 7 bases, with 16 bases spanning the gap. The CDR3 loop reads CASILVGGSGYTF. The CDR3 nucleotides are TGTGCCAGCATCCTCGTAGGGGGATCTGGCTACACCTTC.

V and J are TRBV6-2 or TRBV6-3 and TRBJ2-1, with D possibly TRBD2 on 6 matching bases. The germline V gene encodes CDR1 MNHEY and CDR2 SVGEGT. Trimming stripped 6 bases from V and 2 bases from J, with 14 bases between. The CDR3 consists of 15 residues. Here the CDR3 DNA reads TGTGCCAGCAGCTTTGGAGGGCTAACCTACAATGAGCAGTTCTTC. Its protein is CASSFGGLTYNEQFF.

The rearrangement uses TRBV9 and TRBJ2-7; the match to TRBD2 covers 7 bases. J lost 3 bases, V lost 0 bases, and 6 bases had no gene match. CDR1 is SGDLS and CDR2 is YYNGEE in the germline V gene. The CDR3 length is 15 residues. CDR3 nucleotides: TGTGCCAGCAGCGTAGAAAGCGGGATCTTCTACGAGCAGTACTTC. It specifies CASSVESGIFYEQYF.

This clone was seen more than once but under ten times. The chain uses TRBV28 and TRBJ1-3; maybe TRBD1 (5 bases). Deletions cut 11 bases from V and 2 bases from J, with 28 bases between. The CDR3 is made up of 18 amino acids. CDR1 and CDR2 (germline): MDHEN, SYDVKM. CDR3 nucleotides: TGTGCCCGCCGTGGGGGGGGGATCGGCGGCGTACCTGGAAACACCATATATTTT. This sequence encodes CARRGGGIGGVPGNTIYF. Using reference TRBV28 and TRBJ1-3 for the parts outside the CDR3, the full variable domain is DVKVTQSSRYLVKRTGEKVFLECVQDMDHENMFWYRQDPGLGLRLIYFSYDVKMKEKGDIPEGYSVSREKKERFSLILESASTNQTSMYLCARRGGGIGGVPGNTIYFGEGSWLTVV.

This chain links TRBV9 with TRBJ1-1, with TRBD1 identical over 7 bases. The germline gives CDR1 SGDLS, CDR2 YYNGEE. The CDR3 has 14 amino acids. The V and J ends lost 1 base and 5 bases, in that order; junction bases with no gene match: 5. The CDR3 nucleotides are TGTGCCAGCAGCGTAAGTAAGGGGGCGACTGAAGCTTTCTTT. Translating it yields CASSVSKGATEAFF.

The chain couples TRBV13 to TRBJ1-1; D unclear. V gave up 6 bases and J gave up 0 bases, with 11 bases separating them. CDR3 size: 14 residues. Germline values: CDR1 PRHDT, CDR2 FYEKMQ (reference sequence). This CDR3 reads CASRFRFMNTEAFF. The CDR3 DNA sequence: TGTGCCAGCAGGTTCCGGTTCATGAACACTGAAGCTTTCTTT.

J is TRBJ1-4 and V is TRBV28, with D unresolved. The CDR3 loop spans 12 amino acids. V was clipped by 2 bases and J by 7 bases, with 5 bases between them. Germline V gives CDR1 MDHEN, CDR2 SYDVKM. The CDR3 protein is CASSLQIEKLFF. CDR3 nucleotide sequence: TGTGCCAGCAGTTTACAGATTGAAAAACTGTTTTTT.

CDR3 residues: CASSYSRASLHYGYTF. CDR3 coding DNA: TGTGCCAGCAGTTACTCGAGGGCGTCCCTCCACTATGGCTACACCTTC. The V call is TRBV6-2 or TRBV6-3, the J call TRBJ1-2; D unresolved. The CDR3 runs 16 residues. The V gene lost 0 bases and the J gene lost 3 bases, with 14 bases spanning the gap. The V gene's germline CDR1 is MNHEY and CDR2 SVGEGT.

This chain's CDR3 is CASGAGGYEQYF. The CDR3 coding sequence is TGTGCCAGTGGGGCCGGGGGCTACGAGCAGTACTTC. The chain couples TRBV6-5 to TRBJ2-7; maybe TRBD2 (6 bases). Trimming shortened V by 9 bases and J by 3 bases, and 12 bases separated the two germline ends. Germline V lookup: CDR1 MNHEY, CDR2 SVGAGI. The CDR3 totals 12 residues.

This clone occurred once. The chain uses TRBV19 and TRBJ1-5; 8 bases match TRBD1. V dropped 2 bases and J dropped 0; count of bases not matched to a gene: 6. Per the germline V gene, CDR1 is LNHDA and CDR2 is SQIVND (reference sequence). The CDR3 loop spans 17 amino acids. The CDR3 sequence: CASSIRQGPYSNQPQHF. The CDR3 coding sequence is TGTGCCAGTAGTATAAGACAGGGGCCTTATAGCAATCAGCCCCAGCATTTT.

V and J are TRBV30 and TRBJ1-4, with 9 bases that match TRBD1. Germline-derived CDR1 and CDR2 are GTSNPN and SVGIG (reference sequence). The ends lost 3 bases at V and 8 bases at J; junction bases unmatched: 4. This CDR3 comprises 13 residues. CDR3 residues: CAWSPGQGEKLFF. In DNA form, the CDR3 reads TGTGCCTGGAGCCCGGGACAGGGCGAAAAACTGTTTTTT.